The entry below describes one T cell receptor beta chain. The CDR3 is 15 amino acids. Trimming took off 5 bases at V and 2 bases at J, with 10 bases between the two ends. Germline values: CDR1 MDHEN, CDR2 SYDVKM. The assay was immunoSEQ multiplex PCR, and TCRdb's table has in-frame clones only and misses some. Among roughly 150,000 clones listed, about 91% were seen once. The data were taken from a study of control samples from healthy donors and cancer patients. J is TRBJ2-6 and V is TRBV28; D possibly matches TRBD1 or TRBD2 (5 bases each). The TCR was taken from a man aged 18 to 29 in good health. Sequencing was carried out using blood. As DNA, the CDR3 is TGTGCCAGCAGTGAGAGGGACCCTGGGGCCAACGTCCTGACTTTC. It encodes CASSERDPGANVLTF.